The 2 T cell receptor beta chains in this list originate from one sample, sequenced in a study of blood T cell repertoires in COVID-19. Here immunoSEQ multiplex PCR was the method, and the copy in TCRdb shows in-frame clones only, minus some. The table shows roughly 250,000 clones, with more than 85% occurring only once. The specimen was PBMCs or T cells enriched from blood (not recorded which). The receptors originated from a man aged 40-49 years who had recovered from COVID-19.

The chain uses TRBV6-5 and TRBJ2-2; 7 bases agree with TRBD1. The germline gives CDR1 MNHEY, CDR2 SVGAGI. The CDR3 extends over 15 amino acids. The J segment lost 2 bases and the V segment lost 5 bases, leaving 5 bases of the junction unmatched. The CDR3, as DNA: TGTGCCAGCAGTCGTGGGACAGAAAACACCGGGGAGCTGTTTTTT. Translation gives CASSRGTENTGELFF.

The J gene is TRBJ1-5, the V gene TRBV19; 7 bases are shared with TRBD1. The CDR3 is 14 amino acids. V shed 2 bases, J shed 2 bases, and the junction held 0 bases outside the gene matches. The germline CDR1 and CDR2 sequences are LNHDA and SQIVND (reference sequence). CDR3 amino acids: CASSIRGRNQPQHF. As DNA, the CDR3 is TGTGCCAGTAGTATAAGGGGGCGCAATCAGCCCCAGCATTTT.